This T cell receptor (beta chain) was captured by sequencing in a study of cytomegalovirus exposure and HLA in healthy donors (dated by TCRdb to 2015 to 2018). Concerning the study at large: An earlier analysis of approximately 590 of the donors reported about 250 Gb of sequence data and around 120 million unique TCR beta sequences from about 200 million T cells. An early release covering more than 500 HLA-typed donors comprised 250 to 350 gigabases of sequencing data and some 79 million unique TCR sequences. Of the 398 genotyped donors, approximately 83% fell in the genetic ancestry cluster associated with self-reported Caucasian donors. The study aimed to test whether signatures of past pathogen exposure could be identified by cataloging public T cell receptors. The study profiled the T cell repertoires of 500 to 800 subjects by immunosequencing and related them to cytomegalovirus serostatus. A separate validation cohort of about 110 different subjects was used in addition to the approximately 700-subject first cohort. The study combined high-throughput TCR immunosequencing, statistical association of individual TCRs with disease status, and machine learning to predict cytomegalovirus infection status. A later analysis re-analyzed previously published TCR beta repertoires from approximately 700 donors and added high-resolution HLA genotyping to study TCR occurrence patterns. The later analysis used no new phenotypic data to find candidate immune exposures, relying instead on TCR beta sequences and their occurrence across donors. To decide whether each TCR beta V gene segment behaved as functional or pseudogenic, an earlier analysis of 587 of the donors relied on high-throughput TCR beta sequencing. Donor age, sex, ethnicity and CMV serostatus were compiled together with the repertoire data. A later genetic analysis took genome-wide SNP genotypes for 398 of the 666 donors and used that subset as a discovery cohort. Every repertoire in the discovery cohort had been generated on one and the same sequencing platform. HLA typing covered class I and class II loci at four-digit resolution. Typing coverage varied by locus: roughly 620-630 donors for A, B, C, DRB1 and DQB1; approximately 560 for DQA1; approximately 610 for DPA1; 450 to 480 for DPB1. A handful of DR-DQ haplotypes were handled as single units for association and clustering because linkage in the cohort was strong. Among 350 to 400 genotyped donors of the cohort, an average of about 240,000 unique TCR beta nucleotide sequences were sequenced per donor, 15% to 20% of them non-productive. General conclusions and limits of the study: The classifier was reported to diagnose cytomegalovirus status with high specificity and sensitivity in both the original and validation cohorts. Correlated functional status among segregating V segments might be attributable to linkage disequilibrium, but an unknown experimental factor could not be ruled out. A later genetic analysis reported fewer N-insertions in productive TCRs among donors in an Asian-associated ancestry cluster than the roughly 620-donor mean. A cluster of highly shared sequence variants was judged likely to represent a technical artifact of the sequencing pipeline. Only TCR beta chains were sequenced in this cohort, and the absence of alpha or paired-chain data limited detectable features. A later analysis found that HLA-associated TCR beta chains were more clonally expanded and had lower generation probabilities than equally common non-associated chains. While some public TCRs were present in many individuals, most TCR sequences turned up only very rarely across donors. The only immune exposure information available for the cohort was CMV serostatus. A later analysis found that TCR association rates varied across HLA loci, with DRB1 alleles showing the most associated TCRs and HLA-C alleles the fewest. Because some donors lacked HLA typing at each locus, the association tests relied only on the typed subset. Assigning TCR associations to individual alleles was difficult when HLA alleles, especially DR and DQ, strongly co-occurred. Most CMV-associated TCR beta chains appeared to be HLA-restricted in a later analysis, and the HLA associations seemed to be driven largely by CMV exposure. In an earlier analysis of roughly 500 of the donors, most TCR beta V segments appeared in productive rearrangements about 87% or about 30% of the time, broadly matching IMGT annotations. Over 15 rarely observed V segments, including chromosome 9 orphons, were excluded from the earlier analysis of almost 600 of the donors because counts were too low. An association between a missense DCLRE1C variant and V-gene and J-gene trimming of TCR beta chains was found in a later genetic analysis and replicated in an independent cohort. According to the authors, the approach could potentially be generalized to other disease states and immunological phenotypes. In vitro tests confirmed that a few of the cytomegalovirus-associated TCR beta chains recognize cytomegalovirus antigens. Presence/absence analyses assumed roughly uniform sequencing depth across donors, an assumption that may not hold. Several of the top co-occurrence clusters appeared to be linked to parvovirus B19, influenza, CMV and Epstein-Barr virus, according to a later analysis. At a false discovery rate of 0.05, a later analysis linked some 17,000 TCR beta sequences to specific HLA alleles. A further reported finding was that TCR beta sequences accurately predicted the HLA-A and HLA-B alleles for most subjects in the first cohort. A total of some 180 TCR beta chains were listed by the study as associated with cytomegalovirus.

Libraries were constructed by the immunoSEQ multiplex PCR assay. A mixture of 60 forward primers for TCR Vbeta segments and 13 reverse primers for TCR Jbeta segments was used in the multiplex PCR. Amplification of the CDR3 region of rearranged TCR beta genes was performed with a multiplex PCR assay on genomic DNA. Amplified TCR beta libraries were sequenced as 87-base-pair reads on the Illumina HiSeq System. In the source study's methods: In a later analysis, roughly 80 million unique TCR beta chains were counted across the approximately 640 repertoires, and roughly 10 million of these chains were shared by at least two donors. Raw reads were error-corrected and collapsed into unique sequences with a nearest-neighbor algorithm that merged closely related sequences to remove PCR and sequencing errors. To assign V, D and J gene segments, CDR3 sequences were aligned to IMGT reference sequences. Each retained sequence needed at least a six-nucleotide match to both a V gene segment and a J gene segment. A rearrangement was called productive if the CDR3 had no stop codons and remained in frame with V and J, and every other rearrangement was called non-productive. CDR3 was defined according to IMGT convention as the region running from the second conserved V-encoded cysteine to the conserved J-encoded phenylalanine. The earlier analysis of 450 to 750 of the donors excluded any sequence lacking an unambiguous match to a single V gene segment. An earlier analysis of a few hundred of the donors classified V segments as functional when productive rearrangements were above 56.7% and as segregating when the standard deviation between donors was above 5%. A statistical classification framework was developed to diagnose cytomegalovirus status using the catalog of TCR beta chain sequences. V and J gene assignment, in a later analysis, came from comparing TCR nucleotide sequences with IMGT/GENE-DB human TR gene sequences. A later analysis assigned CDR3 sequences and most-parsimonious VDJ recombination scenarios with the TCRdist pipeline. A later analysis defined each TCR beta chain by its CDR3 amino acid sequence plus V-gene family, and excluded reads lacking a unique V-gene family. A later analysis removed roughly 590 highly shared, low-generation-probability nucleotide sequences to deal with suspected cross-contamination and a sequencing artifact. For each public chain, a later analysis derived a clonal expansion index from normalized ranks of inferred template counts within each repertoire. In a later analysis, generation probabilities were computed with a VDJ recombination model fitted to out-of-frame rearrangements, and the resulting probabilities were checked against IGoR. In a later analysis, TCR-TCR, TCR-HLA and TCR-CMV co-occurrence was scored with hypergeometric tests, and a repertoire-size bias correction was applied to TCR pairs. In a later analysis, false discovery rates were estimated by permuting HLA or CMV assignments 20 times. In a later analysis, co-occurring TCRs were grouped with DBSCAN, and TCRdist sequence similarity was added when clustering was performed within HLA-allele-positive subsets. For co-occurrence clustering, repertoires with fewer than 30,000 or more than 120,000 public chains were excluded, along with about five repertoires with anomalous nucleotide sharing. TCRdb holds this immuneACCESS table with in-frame rearrangements only. Some clones are missing; in checked studies, unresolved V genes explain under half, and the rest has no known cause. V, J and clone size were drawn from that table, and D and trimming were deduced from the DNA. Here the sample has about 160,000 clones; around three quarters occur a single time. The ten largest clones take up roughly an eighth of the sample.

In total, roughly 670 healthy bone marrow donors made up the cohort. All cohort members were sampled while nominally healthy, although unrecorded immune exposures were likely present. The donor was CMV seropositive and was included in the group of some 290 seropositive cohort members. A peripheral blood sample was provided by each donor, and peripheral blood mononuclear cells were used for TCR beta sequencing. The Qiagen DNeasy Blood Extraction Kit was used to extract genomic DNA from the blood cell samples. Worth noting for this clone: Its antigen is still unknown. Base qualities are not at hand, and no much larger clone is one base apart.

This TCR came from a man in his forties or fifties in good health and CMV-seropositive. Source material: PBMCs.

The CDR3 in this case is CASSVGLRQGAQETQYF. The sequenced DNA: TGTGCCAGCAGCGTAGGTCTGAGACAGGGGGCCCAAGAGACCCAGTACTTC. The sequence links TRBV9 to TRBJ2-5, and 10 junctional nucleotides match TRBD1. The germline V gene specifies SGDLS as CDR1 and YYNGEE as CDR2. Trimmed from V: 0 bases; trimmed from J: 1 base; junction bases lacking a gene match: 6. The CDR3 holds 17 amino acids from the cysteine to the phenylalanine. Left in the record is the CDR3 DNA by itself, 51 bases read in frame from the first base.